This TCR beta chain was obtained from a study of T cell clones after liver transplantation. The overall study: TCRbeta sequencing after a pre-transplant mixed lymphocyte reaction identified graft-donor-reactive clones, later tracked in post-transplant blood. Patients counted as tolerant after at least one year off all immunosuppression, enzymes not exceeding twice normal. Study-level points and caveats: The donor-reactive repertoire was only partly measurable in a couple of subjects, lacking donor cells.

Only in-frame clones appear in the TCRdb table, and some are missing; sequencing was by immunoSEQ multiplex PCR. Among 45,000 to 60,000 clones, 70% were seen once, and the ten largest hold approximately 2.8%. V shed 4 bases and J 5 bases; nucleotides not matched to a gene: 7. This CDR3 contains 14 residues. Germline V gene data show CDR1 as SGHDN and CDR2 as FVKESK. Turning to this clone: What it binds is unknown.

This rearrangement joins TRBV14 to TRBJ1-1; 7 bases fit TRBD1. Sequencing was performed on CD4+ T cells from blood, taken at the roughly 15-month timepoint. This receptor was identified in a human patient who received a liver transplant. These T cells may partly come from the graft donor. Here the CDR3 reads CASSPHRGGTEAFF. The CDR3 nucleotides read TGTGCCAGCAGCCCCCACAGGGGAGGTACTGAAGCTTTCTTT.